This TCR beta chain was profiled in a study of shared clonotypes between healthy human individuals. About the study: Each donor had three CD4 naive, three CD4 memory, two CD8 naive and one CD8 memory plate.

Researchers ran the assay at a deep level. The method was immunoSEQ multiplex PCR; TCRdb's version includes in-frame clones alone and lacks a portion of them. The sample contains about 2.4 million clones, over 85% of which appear only once. Splitting the CD4+ cells yielded a CD45RA+ naive subset and a CD45RA-negative memory subset. Germline V CDR1 and CDR2: MNHEY, SVGAGI. This CDR3 comprises 13 residues. V lost 5 bases and J lost 8, with 12 bases in between. The sample consisted of naive CD4+ T cells sorted from blood. Subset denoted: CD45RA+ positively selected. This chain uses TRBV6-5 with TRBJ1-4, with D hard to call. This TCR derives from a man aged 18 to 29 in good health. CDR3 residues: CASSDTRVEKLFF. The CDR3 DNA reads TGTGCCAGCAGTGACACAAGGGTCGAAAAACTGTTTTTT.